These 26 T cell receptor beta chains originate from one sample sequenced in a study of shared clonotypes between healthy human individuals. The protocol was immunoSEQ multiplex PCR, while the TCRdb copy is restricted to in-frame clones and leaves out a portion. The sample includes under 2,500,000 clones, approximately 94% seen only once; the top ten take less than 0.15%. Source material: naive CD4+ T cells sorted from blood. Subset: CD45RA+ positively selected. The receptors shown here come from a man between 18 and 29 years old in good health.

The table lists this clone with a count of one. The V and J genes are TRBV27 and TRBJ1-1, with 12 bases identical to TRBD1. The CDR3 has 18 residues. Trimming cost V 3 bases and J 4 bases; bases outside gene matches: 12. Germline CDR1 is MNHEY and CDR2 is SMNVEV (reference sequence). CDR3 sequence (DNA): TGTGCCAGCAGTTTTCGGACGGGGACAGGGGGCAGGAGCACTGAAGCTTTCTTT. It codes for CASSFRTGTGGRSTEAFF.

This chain links TRBV7-2 with TRBJ1-2, with 7 bases fitting TRBD1. This CDR3 contains 14 residues. V lost 7 bases, J lost 2 bases, and 7 bases stayed unmatched. Germline loops: CDR1 SGHTA, CDR2 FQGNSA. The CDR3 region is CASIPLGGNYGYTF. The CDR3 bases are TGTGCCAGCATTCCCTTAGGGGGCAACTATGGCTACACCTTC.

The rearrangement uses TRBV7-9 and TRBJ1-4; tentatively, D is TRBD1 (5 bases). Germline V gene lookup returns CDR1 SEHNR and CDR2 FQNEAQ (reference sequence). The CDR3 consists of 15 residues. Trimming left V 1 base short and J 4 bases short, with 10 bases between. DNA of the CDR3: TGTGCCAGCAGCTTAGTTTCGGGGGTTAATGAAAAACTGTTTTTT. Protein product: CASSLVSGVNEKLFF.

CDR3 DNA: TGTGCCAGCAGTGACTTCTTTGGGAATTCACCCCTCCACTTT. Translated, it gives CASSDFFGNSPLHF. The rearrangement uses TRBV2 and TRBJ1-6; D unresolved. V was shortened by 3 bases and J by 7 bases, with 10 bases between the two germline ends. The CDR3 totals 14 residues. Per germline, CDR1 SNHLY and CDR2 FYNNEI.

The V call is TRBV2, the J call TRBJ2-7, with D perhaps TRBD1 (6 bases). The CDR3 contains 14 residues. The germline V and J ends were trimmed by 10 bases and 0 bases, with 16 bases remaining between them. Germline CDR1 and CDR2: SNHLY and FYNNEI. CDR3 region: CAISGVESSYEQYF. The CDR3 bases are TGTGCCATCTCAGGGGTTGAGAGCTCCTACGAGCAGTACTTC. Complete variable domain (other parts from reference TRBV2 and TRBJ2-7): EPEVTQTPSHQVTQMGQEVILRCVPISNHLYFYWYRQILGQKVEFLVSFYNNEISEKSEIFDDQFSVERPDGSNFTLKIRSTKLEDSAMYFCAISGVESSYEQYFGPGTRLTVT.

The genes are TRBV15 and TRBJ1-2, with unresolved D. This CDR3 has 14 amino acids. Trimming cost V 0 bases and J 4 bases, with 9 bases left between them. CDR1 is LNHNV, CDR2 YYDKDF, per germline (reference sequence). The DNA for the CDR3 is TGTGCCACCAGCAGAGATGGGCAGGTCTATGGCTACACCTTC. Amino acid sequence: CATSRDGQVYGYTF.

This clone was seen once. The chain joins TRBV6-1 to TRBJ1-1; D is possibly TRBD1 (5 bases). In germline, CDR1 is MNHNS, CDR2 SASEGT. CDR3 length equals 16 residues. Trimming took 2 bases from V and 4 from J, leaving 17 bases between them. The chain's CDR3 is CASSERRGVGGTEAFF. As DNA, the CDR3 is TGTGCCAGCAGTGAACGTCGAGGGGTCGGCGGCACTGAAGCTTTCTTT.

This chain joins TRBV7-2 and TRBJ2-7; D remains ambiguous. The V gene lost 6 bases and the J gene lost 6 bases, with 15 bases spanning the gap. CDR1 and CDR2 (germline): SGHTA, FQGNSA. This CDR3 spans 13 amino acids. This chain's CDR3 is CASSLATRIEQYF. CDR3 sequence (DNA): TGTGCCAGCAGTCTCGCAACGAGAATCGAGCAGTACTTC.

The DNA of the CDR3 is TGTGCCAGCAGTGAAGGACAGGGATCCTTCTATGGCTACACCTTC. Its translation: CASSEGQGSFYGYTF. The chain couples TRBV6-1 to TRBJ1-2, with 7 bases that match TRBD1. The junction had 6 bases not matched to a gene; V was cut back by 1 base and J by 4 bases. The CDR3 consists of 15 residues. Germline assignment: CDR1 MNHNS and CDR2 SASEGT.

This sequence joins TRBV9 and TRBJ2-5; the match to TRBD1 covers 9 bases. The CDR3 loop spans 14 amino acids. CDR1 and CDR2 from the germline V gene are SGDLS and YYNGEE. Losses at the gene ends were 4 bases for V and 4 bases for J; bases not matched to a gene: 5. CDR3 nucleotide sequence: TGTGCCAGCAGCCCCGGACAGGGGAGAGAGACCCAGTACTTC. This codes for CASSPGQGRETQYF.

This rearrangement joins TRBV9 to TRBJ2-1; weak D call: TRBD1 (5 bases). Trimming pared 0 bases from V and 7 bases from J, leaving 14 bases between. CDR3 length: 15 amino acids. Looked up from germline, CDR1 is SGDLS and CDR2 is YYNGEE. Here the CDR3 DNA reads TGTGCCAGCAGCGTAGCTATCCAGGGTGGGAATGAGCAGTTCTTC. As protein: CASSVAIQGGNEQFF. Variable domain in full (rest from reference TRBV9 and TRBJ2-1): DSGVTQTPKHLITATGQRVTLRCSPRSGDLSVYWYQQSLDQGLQFLIQYYNGEERAKGNILERFSAQQFPDLHSELNLSSLELGDSALYFCASSVAIQGGNEQFFGPGTRLTVL.

The rearrangement uses TRBV7-2 and TRBJ2-1; D may be TRBD2 (6 bases). This CDR3 contains 14 residues. Germline V CDR1 and CDR2: SGHTA, FQGNSA. The germline V and J ends were trimmed by 7 bases and 2 bases, with 12 bases remaining between them. The DNA of the CDR3 is TGTGCCAGCACCTCGTCGGGGGCCTACAATGAGCAGTTCTTC. Its protein is CASTSSGAYNEQFF. Based on the CDR3 plus reference TRBV7-2 and TRBJ2-1, the full variable domain is GAGVSQSPSNKVTEKGKDVELRCDPISGHTALYWYRQSLGQGLEFLIYFQGNSAPDKSGLPSDRFSAERTGGSVSTLTIQRTQQEDSAVYLCASTSSGAYNEQFFGPGTRLTVL.

Turning to this clone: The sample holds other DNA sequences that translate to the same CDR3. The chain's CDR3 is CASSYSTGQGAGYTF. The CDR3 DNA reads as TGTGCCAGCAGTTACTCCACGGGACAGGGGGCGGGCTACACCTTC. The chain links TRBV6-5 to TRBJ1-2, with 12 bases lining up with TRBD1. The ends lost 0 bases at V and 8 bases at J; junction bases unmatched: 4. The CDR3 length is 15 residues. Germline V gives CDR1 MNHEY, CDR2 SVGAGI.

The gene calls are TRBV9 and TRBJ2-7, with 8 bases that match TRBD1. The V and J ends lost 0 bases and 1 base, in that order; junction bases with no gene match: 12. Germline V gene lookup returns CDR1 SGDLS and CDR2 YYNGEE. The CDR3 sequence is 18 residues long. CDR3 residues: CASSVDPGTGLSSYEQYF. In nucleotides, the CDR3 is TGTGCCAGCAGCGTAGATCCCGGGACAGGTTTAAGTTCCTACGAGCAGTACTTC. The whole variable domain, filled in from reference TRBV9 and TRBJ2-7, reads DSGVTQTPKHLITATGQRVTLRCSPRSGDLSVYWYQQSLDQGLQFLIQYYNGEERAKGNILERFSAQQFPDLHSELNLSSLELGDSALYFCASSVDPGTGLSSYEQYFGPGTRLTVT.

DNA for the CDR3: TGCGCCAGCAGTGAACAGGGGTCGGGCGAAAAACTGTTTTTT. Protein: CASSEQGSGEKLFF. The V gene is TRBV10-1, the J gene TRBJ1-4; 7 bases agree with TRBD1. In germline, CDR1 is WNHNN, CDR2 SYGVQD (reference sequence). V shed 3 bases, J shed 8 bases, and the junction held 6 bases outside the gene matches. The CDR3 is made up of 14 amino acids.

This chain connects TRBV11-2 to TRBJ1-1; 7 nucleotides align to TRBD1. The germline gives CDR1 SGHAT, CDR2 FQNNGV. The CDR3 covers 15 residues. Losses at the gene ends were 6 bases for V and 0 bases for J; bases not matched to a gene: 7. CDR3 in DNA: TGTGCCAGCAGGAGACAGGGATACATGAACACTGAAGCTTTCTTT. It encodes CASRRQGYMNTEAFF.

The chain uses TRBV6-5 and TRBJ2-7; possibly TRBD1 for D (5 bases). There are 13 residues in the CDR3. Germline CDR1 MNHEY, CDR2 SVGAGI. The CDR3 protein is CASAQGSSYEQYF. The CDR3 DNA follows: TGTGCGAGCGCTCAGGGCAGCTCCTACGAGCAGTACTTC.

Concerning this clone: At the DNA level, this CDR3 is encoded by other sequences in the same sample as well. The chain combines TRBV5-1 with TRBJ2-7, with D possibly being TRBD2 (6 bases). The CDR3 is made up of 13 amino acids. V dropped 4 bases and J dropped 0 bases, with 8 bases sitting between them. Germline V gene data show CDR1 as SGHRS and CDR2 as YFSETQ. The CDR3 sequence: CASSPGLSYEQYF. The CDR3 DNA is TGCGCCAGCAGCCCGGGACTCTCCTACGAGCAGTACTTC.

The chain has TRBV2 and TRBJ1-6, with 8 bases lining up with TRBD1. Germline V gene sequence: CDR1 SNHLY, CDR2 FYNNEI. Trimming removed 1 base from V and 7 bases from J; junction bases left unmatched: 6. The CDR3 is 16 amino acids. CDR3 region: CASSEGTGFLNSPLHF. The DNA for the CDR3 is TGTGCCAGCAGTGAAGGGACAGGGTTTTTGAATTCACCCCTCCACTTT.

The rearrangement uses TRBV27 and TRBJ2-7; possible D gene TRBD1, 6 bases. V was trimmed by 8 bases and J by 5 bases, leaving 19 bases between them. The CDR3 is 14 residues long. Germline values: CDR1 MNHEY, CDR2 SMNVEV (reference sequence). CDR3 sequence: CASGPLGGIDEQYF. The CDR3 DNA is TGTGCCAGCGGACCCCTAGGGGGTATCGACGAGCAGTACTTC.

The rearrangement links TRBV29-1 to TRBJ2-5, with 9 bases fitting TRBD1. Per the germline V gene, CDR1 is SQVTM and CDR2 is ANQGSEA. This CDR3 contains 14 residues. The trim removed 4 bases at V and 5 bases at J, leaving 8 bases unmatched. The CDR3 nucleotides are TGCAGCGTTGTCGGGACAGGGAGGGGGGAGACCCAGTACTTC. Translated, it gives CSVVGTGRGETQYF.

The chain joins TRBV6-6 to TRBJ1-5; possibly TRBD1 for D (6 bases). The CDR3 length is 15 residues. Trimming removed 2 bases from V and 7 bases from J, with 15 bases in between. CDR1 and CDR2 (germline): MNHNY, SVGAGI (reference sequence). Here the CDR3 reads CASSYQATGIQPQHF. The CDR3 nucleotides are TGTGCCAGCAGTTACCAAGCAACAGGGATCCAGCCCCAGCATTTT.

This clone appeared once. The chain joins TRBV30 to TRBJ1-5; 7 bases match TRBD1. CDR1 is GTSNPN and CDR2 is SVGIG in the germline V gene (reference sequence). The CDR3 covers 18 residues. V lost 0 bases to trimming and J lost 3 bases; unmatched junction nucleotides: 14. This CDR3 reads CAWSVSRTSRGHNQPQHF. CDR3 DNA: TGTGCCTGGAGTGTATCCAGAACTTCGAGGGGGCACAATCAGCCCCAGCATTTT.

The chain links TRBV30 to TRBJ2-7; D remains ambiguous. Germline V gene data show CDR1 as GTSNPN and CDR2 as SVGIG (reference sequence). This CDR3 region has 14 residues. Trimming removed 3 bases at V and 0 bases at J, with 12 bases between. The CDR3 DNA follows: TGTGCCTGGAGATTCAGGCAGCGCTCCTACGAGCAGTACTTC. Its translation: CAWRFRQRSYEQYF.

The V gene is TRBV30, the J gene TRBJ1-6; TRBD1 might be the D (6 bases). Between the trimmed V and J ends, which lost 3 bases and 11 bases, there was a span of 26 bases. CDR3 length equals 17 residues. Germline V gene data show CDR1 as GTSNPN and CDR2 as SVGIG (reference sequence). As DNA, the CDR3 is TGTGCCTGGAGCCTAGGGGGTTTTAGGACAAACGGTCCACCCCTCCACTTT. This encodes CAWSLGGFRTNGPPLHF.

The V call is TRBV6-1, the J call TRBJ2-7, with D perhaps TRBD1 (5 bases). The germline gives CDR1 MNHNS, CDR2 SASEGT. The germline V and J ends were trimmed by 2 bases and 1 base, with 15 bases remaining between them. This CDR3 has 16 residues. CDR3 nucleotide sequence: TGTGCCAGCAGTGAAATCACAGGAGTCCGATCCTACGAGCAGTACTTC. This gives the protein CASSEITGVRSYEQYF.